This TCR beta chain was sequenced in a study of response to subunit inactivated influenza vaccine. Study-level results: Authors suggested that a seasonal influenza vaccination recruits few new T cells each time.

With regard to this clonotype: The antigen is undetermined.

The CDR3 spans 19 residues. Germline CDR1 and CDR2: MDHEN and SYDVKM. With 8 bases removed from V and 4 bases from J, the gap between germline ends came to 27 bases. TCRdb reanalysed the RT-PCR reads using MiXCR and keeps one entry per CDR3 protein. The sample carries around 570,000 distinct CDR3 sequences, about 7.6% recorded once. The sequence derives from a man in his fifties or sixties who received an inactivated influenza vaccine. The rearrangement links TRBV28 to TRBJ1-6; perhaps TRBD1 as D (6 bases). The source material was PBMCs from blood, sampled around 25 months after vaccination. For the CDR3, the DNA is TGTGCCAGCGAAGTCGGTGTGGGAAGGGGGAGCCTTTATAATTCACCCCTCCACTTT. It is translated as CASEVGVGRGSLYNSPLHF.